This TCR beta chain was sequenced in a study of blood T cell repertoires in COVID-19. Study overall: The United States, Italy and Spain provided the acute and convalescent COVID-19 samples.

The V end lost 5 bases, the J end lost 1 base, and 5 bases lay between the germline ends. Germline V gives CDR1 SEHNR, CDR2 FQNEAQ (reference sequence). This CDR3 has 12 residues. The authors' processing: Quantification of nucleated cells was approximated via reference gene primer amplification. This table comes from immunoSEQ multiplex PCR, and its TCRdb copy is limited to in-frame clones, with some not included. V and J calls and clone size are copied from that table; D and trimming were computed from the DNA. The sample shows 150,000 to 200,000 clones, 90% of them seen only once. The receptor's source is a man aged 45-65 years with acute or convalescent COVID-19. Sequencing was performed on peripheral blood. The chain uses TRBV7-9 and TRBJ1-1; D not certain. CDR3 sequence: CASSIKNTEAFF. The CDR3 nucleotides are TGTGCCAGCAGCATTAAGAACACTGAAGCTTTCTTT.